Following are 2 T cell receptor beta chains from one sample sequenced in a study of blood T cell repertoires in COVID-19. The method was immunoSEQ multiplex PCR; TCRdb's version includes in-frame clones alone and lacks a portion of them. This table has over 250,000 clones, around 80% appearing once. Sequencing input: PBMCs or T cells enriched from blood (not recorded which). All receptors derive from a man aged 40-55 years who had been exposed to COVID-19.

The chain carries TRBV11-3 and TRBJ2-2; D remains ambiguous. V lost 0 bases and J 8 bases, leaving 7 bases between the germline ends. Germline CDR1 and CDR2: SGHNT and YENEEA. This CDR3 region has 13 residues. The CDR3 DNA follows: TGTGCCAGCAGCTTAGATCAGTCGGGGGAGCTGTTTTTT. Translation gives CASSLDQSGELFF.

The chain joins TRBV27 to TRBJ2-5; 11 nucleotides align to TRBD2. CDR3 length: 14 residues. Germline values: CDR1 MNHEY, CDR2 SMNVEV (reference sequence). J gave up 4 bases and V 8 bases, and 6 bases lay outside the gene matches. This CDR3 is CASGTSGSSETQYF. CDR3 DNA sequence: TGTGCCAGCGGAACTAGCGGGAGTTCAGAGACCCAGTACTTC.